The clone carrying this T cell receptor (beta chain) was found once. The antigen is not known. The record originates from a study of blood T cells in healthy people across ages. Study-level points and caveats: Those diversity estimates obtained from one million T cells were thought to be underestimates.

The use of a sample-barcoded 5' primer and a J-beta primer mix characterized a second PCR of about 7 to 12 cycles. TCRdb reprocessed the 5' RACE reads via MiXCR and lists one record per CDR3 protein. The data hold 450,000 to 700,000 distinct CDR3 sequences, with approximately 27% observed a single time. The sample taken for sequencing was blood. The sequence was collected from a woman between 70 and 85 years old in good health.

The CDR3 sequence: CSARSGTGVGEQYF. DNA for the CDR3: TGCAGTGCTAGGTCAGGGACTGGTGTGGGCGAGCAGTACTTC. The chain carries TRBV20-1 and TRBJ2-7, with D possibly being TRBD2 (6 bases). V lost 3 bases to trimming and J lost 6 bases, with 18 bases between them. Per germline, CDR1 DFQATT and CDR2 SNEGSKA (reference sequence). The CDR3 is made up of 14 amino acids.